A selection of T cell receptor beta chains follows, all from one sample in a study of blood T cell repertoires in COVID-19. Clones were read by immunoSEQ multiplex PCR, and TCRdb kept only the in-frame ones, dropping some. The profile shows a few hundred thousand clones, approximately 78% of them singletons. Sequencing used PBMCs or T cells enriched from blood (not recorded which). The receptor source for this set is a man in his forties who had recovered from COVID-19. Both conserved end residues are part of each CDR3. D genes are given only for firm matches. Clone size is shown for a subset of rows, as once, few, many or a class of expanded clone.

j_call clone_size d_call v_call cdr3_nt cdr3_aa
TRBJ2-5 - TRBD1 TRBV28 TGTGCCAGCAGGAAGGACAGGGGGACGCAAGAGACCCAGTACTTC CASRKDRGTQETQYF
TRBJ1-4 - TRBD1 TRBV24-1 TGTGCCACCAGTGAGACAGGGGATGAAAAACTGTTTTTT CATSETGDEKLFF
TRBJ1-3 - TRBD1 TRBV19 TGTGCCAGTAGCAACGGACAGGGTAGGACCATATATTTT CASSNGQGRTIYF
TRBJ2-1 - TRBD1 TRBV19 TGTGCCAGCACAGGGGGCAATGAGCAGTTCTTC CASTGGNEQFF
TRBJ2-5 - - TRBV5-4 TGTGCCAGCAGCTTGAGGGTCCAGGGGAGAGAGACCCAGTACTTC CASSLRVQGRETQYF
TRBJ2-7 - TRBD1 TRBV5-1 TGCGCCAGCAGCTTGGGGTCTTATCGGACAGGGCGGATCTACGAGCAGTACTTC CASSLGSYRTGRIYEQYF
TRBJ1-1 - - TRBV5-1 TGCGCCAGCAGCCCAAACCGTGTAGAGAACACTGAAGCTTTCTTT CASSPNRVENTEAFF
TRBJ2-5 - TRBD2 TRBV6-5 TGTGCCAGCAGTCCTGGACTAGGCCTTTTAACCCAGTACTTC CASSPGLGLLTQYF
TRBJ1-3 - - TRBV5-8 TGTGCCAGCAGCTTGGGGACCGGGACACCAAGAAACACCATATATTTT CASSLGTGTPRNTIYF
TRBJ2-1 - - TRBV10-3 TGTGCCATCAGCCTTCCAAGCGGTGAGCAGTTCTTC CAISLPSGEQFF
TRBJ2-1 once TRBD2 TRBV4-2 TGTGCCAGCAGCCAAGATAGCGGGAGGGCCGCTGAGCAGTTCTTC CASSQDSGRAAEQFF
TRBJ2-6 - - TRBV19 TGTGCCAGTAGTCAGTATTTTTCTGGGGCCAACGTCCTGACTTTC CASSQYFSGANVLTF
TRBJ2-1 - - TRBV24-1 TGTGCCACCAGTGATTTGATAGGGCAGGGGATTAATGAGCAGTTCTTC CATSDLIGQGINEQFF
TRBJ1-2 - TRBD1 TRBV11-2 TGTGCCAGCAGCCCATCGCCAGGACAGGGGTTGAACTATGGCTACACCTTC CASSPSPGQGLNYGYTF
TRBJ1-4 - - TRBV7-9 TGTGCCAGCAGCTTAGGGGGCCCATCTAATGAAAAACTGTTTTTT CASSLGGPSNEKLFF
TRBJ2-6 - - TRBV18 TGTGCCAGCTCACCTTTGGAGGCGTACGGGGCCAACGTCCTGACTTTC CASSPLEAYGANVLTF
TRBJ2-5 few - TRBV5-1 TGCGCCAGCAGGTCGAACAGGGCCGGGGAGACCCAGTACTTC CASRSNRAGETQYF
TRBJ1-2 - - TRBV3-1/TRBV3-2 TGTGCCAGCAGCCAGGGGGGTGGGGTCTATGGCTACACCTTC CASSQGGGVYGYTF
TRBJ1-6 - TRBD1 TRBV5-1 TGCGCCAGCAGCTCGAACAGGGGTGGTAATTCACCCCTCCACTTT CASSSNRGGNSPLHF
TRBJ2-6 - - TRBV3-1/TRBV3-2 TGTGCCACCCAGCAGGCAACAAGGGGACTTATCTCTGGGGCCAACGTCCTGACTTTC CATQQATRGLISGANVLTF
TRBJ2-3 - - TRBV21-1 TGTGCCAGCAGCAAGTCCCCTACGACGCGAGCGGGAGAGGCTGATACGCAGTATTTT CASSKSPTTRAGEADTQYF
TRBJ2-5 - TRBD2 TRBV7-8 TGTGCCAGCAGCCGACTCTTGATGCTAGCGGTTCAAGAGACCCAGTACTTC CASSRLLMLAVQETQYF
TRBJ1-5 - - TRBV19 TGTGCCAGTATGGGCTTAGGCTACCCCCTTTATCAGCCCCAGCATTTT CASMGLGYPLYQPQHF
TRBJ1-2 - - TRBV5-6 TGTGCCAGCAGTACAGGCATTCCCCCACGGGGCTACACCTTC CASSTGIPPRGYTF
TRBJ1-1 - - TRBV27 TGTGCCAGTCCCCCAGGGGAACTAGAAGCTTTCTTT CASPPGELEAFF
TRBJ1-1 - TRBD1 TRBV27 TGTGCCAGCAGTTTACGACAGGGCGGGAACACTGAAGCTTTCTTT CASSLRQGGNTEAFF
TRBJ1-1 few - TRBV5-4 TGTGCCAGCAGCTCGACAGGAATGAACACTGAAGCTTTCTTT CASSSTGMNTEAFF
TRBJ1-6 - - TRBV14 TGTGCCAGCAGCCAAGAGCCTGGGGCTCGGTCACCCCTCCACTTT CASSQEPGARSPLHF
TRBJ2-1 once - TRBV9 TGTGCCAGCAGCGTAGAGCCCGCCGGGAATGAGCAGTTCTTC CASSVEPAGNEQFF
TRBJ1-1 few - TRBV7-3 TGTGCCAGCAGCTTAAGAGGGACTAACACTGAAGCTTTCTTT CASSLRGTNTEAFF
TRBJ1-5 - TRBD1 TRBV11-2 TGTGCCAGCAGCTTGTCCGGGACAGGGCGTCAGCCCCAGCATTTT CASSLSGTGRQPQHF
TRBJ2-7 - TRBD1 TRBV7-6 TGTGCCAGCAGCGATGGGGGACAGGGGACGGGCGAGCAGTACTTC CASSDGGQGTGEQYF
TRBJ1-1 - - TRBV20-1 TGCAGTGCTAGTCCGGTGAACACTGAAGCTTTCTTT CSASPVNTEAFF
TRBJ2-7 - TRBD2 TRBV10-2 TGCGCCAGCAGCGGGACTAGTTGGGGCGAGCAGTACTTC CASSGTSWGEQYF
TRBJ2-3 - - TRBV6-5 TGTGCCAGCAGTTACCGCGGCCATACAGATACGCAGTATTTT CASSYRGHTDTQYF
TRBJ1-1 few - TRBV30 TGTGCCTGGGATTACAAACTAGGTGGTTGGGGCACTGAAGCTTTCTTT CAWDYKLGGWGTEAFF
TRBJ2-5 - - TRBV5-1 TGCGCCAGCAGCTTGGCTTCACGGGAGACCCAGTACTTC CASSLASRETQYF
TRBJ1-6 - - TRBV2 TGTGCCAGCAGTGCAAATTCACCCCTCCACTTT CASSANSPLHF
TRBJ2-3 - - TRBV6-6 TGTGCCAGCAGTTACCTGTCTTCGGGAGGCACAGATACGCAGTATTTT CASSYLSSGGTDTQYF
TRBJ1-2 - TRBD1 TRBV30 TGTGCCTGGAGTGATCCCCAGGGGGCGGGCTACACCTTC CAWSDPQGAGYTF
TRBJ2-4 - - TRBV3-1/TRBV3-2 TGTGCCAGCAGTCAAGATACAGGGTGGTATGAAAACATTCAGTACTTC CASSQDTGWYENIQYF
TRBJ2-7 - - TRBV7-6 TGTGCCAGCAGCTTAGGGCAGGCAGCCTACGAGCAGTACTTC CASSLGQAAYEQYF